This T cell receptor (beta chain) was found in a study of cytotoxic CD8 clonotypes in ibrutinib-treated CLL. Study at large: Researchers reported ten to eleven relapsed/refractory and about 14 treatment-naive patients, about 17 of them IGHV unmutated.

The V gene's germline CDR1 is MDHEN and CDR2 SYDVKM. The CDR3 extends over 15 amino acids. V was clipped by 6 bases and J by 0 bases; unmatched bases: 7. Data came from immunoSEQ multiplex PCR; TCRdb stores just in-frame clones and leaves some out. This sample carries roughly 11,000 clones, 65% to 85% of them seen once, and the ten largest clones take about 22%. The chain combines TRBV28 with TRBJ1-2, with 7 bases aligning to TRBD1. This TCR derives from a human donor with chronic lymphocytic leukemia. Source: PBMCs, taken at disease progression, from a patient treated with ibrutinib. Written as DNA, the CDR3 is TGTGCCAGCAGGTCCCGGGACAGAGCTAACTATGGCTACACCTTC. Translating it yields CASRSRDRANYGYTF.